The 10 T cell receptor beta chains listed next were all sequenced from one sample in a study of blood T cell repertoires in COVID-19. TCRdb's copy holds only in-frame clones and misses some; the assay was immunoSEQ multiplex PCR. The data contain approximately 150,000 clones, around 90% of them seen just once; the ten biggest clones take up 4%. Specimen: PBMCs or T cells enriched from blood (not recorded which). These receptors all come from a woman aged 35 to 49 who had been exposed to COVID-19.

The V and J genes are TRBV11-2 and TRBJ2-1; D might be TRBD1 (6 bases). The CDR3 runs 15 residues. The germline V gene encodes CDR1 SGHAT and CDR2 FQNNGV. V was clipped by 1 base and J by 4 bases, with 11 bases between them. CDR3 coding DNA: TGTGCCAGCAGCTTAGGTTTAGGACAGTACAATGAGCAGTTCTTC. This gives the protein CASSLGLGQYNEQFF.

The V and J genes are TRBV9 and TRBJ2-7, with TRBD1 matching 8 bases. The CDR3 is 14 amino acids. Germline trimming cut 0 bases from V and 5 bases from J; bases unmatched to any gene: 4. Germline V gives CDR1 SGDLS, CDR2 YYNGEE. CDR3 DNA: TGTGCCAGCAGCGTAGCACAGGGGGTAGACGAGCAGTACTTC. This codes for CASSVAQGVDEQYF.

The chain recombines TRBV2 with TRBJ2-7; D is uncertain. V was clipped by 6 bases and J by 6 bases, with 15 bases between them. This CDR3 is built from 13 residues. Germline V lookup: CDR1 SNHLY, CDR2 FYNNEI. The CDR3 DNA sequence: TGTGCCAGCAGACCCATCGATTACGGCGAGCAGTACTTC. Protein sequence: CASRPIDYGEQYF.

This clone was observed a single time. The chain links TRBV7-2 to TRBJ2-5; no clear D. Germline V gives CDR1 SGHTA, CDR2 FQGNSA. The CDR3 consists of 12 residues. V lost 5 bases, J lost 0 bases, and 4 bases lay in between. CDR3 bases: TGTGCCAGCAGCCCGTACCAAGAGACCCAGTACTTC. This encodes CASSPYQETQYF. The complete variable domain, with remaining parts taken from reference TRBV7-2 and TRBJ2-5, reads GAGVSQSPSNKVTEKGKDVELRCDPISGHTALYWYRQSLGQGLEFLIYFQGNSAPDKSGLPSDRFSAERTGGSVSTLTIQRTQQEDSAVYLCASSPYQETQYFGPGTRLLVL.

V is TRBV9 and J is TRBJ1-6, with TRBD1 matching over 7 bases. CDR3 length equals 15 residues. Germline CDR1 and CDR2: SGDLS and YYNGEE. V lost 3 bases, J lost 7 bases, and 7 bases stayed unmatched. The chain's CDR3 is CASSAWDRKNSPLHF. Here the CDR3 DNA reads TGTGCCAGCAGCGCTTGGGACAGAAAGAATTCACCCCTCCACTTT.

In DNA, the CDR3 is TGCGCCAGCAGCCCGCAAACAGGGACCGGCAATCAGCCCCAGCATTTT. This encodes CASSPQTGTGNQPQHF. V and J are TRBV4-1 and TRBJ1-5; a weak D match, TRBD1 (6 bases). CDR1 and CDR2 from the germline V gene are MGHRA and YSYEKL. Trimming cost V 4 bases and J 2 bases, with 15 bases left between them. The CDR3 is 16 amino acids.

This rearrangement joins TRBV7-2 to TRBJ2-1; 14 nucleotides align to TRBD2. The CDR3 extends over 16 amino acids. The V and J ends lost 1 base and 8 bases, in that order; junction bases with no gene match: 4. The germline CDR1 and CDR2 sequences are SGHTA and FQGNSA. The chain's CDR3 is CASSLEGTSGSHEQFF. The CDR3 region has the DNA TGTGCCAGCAGCTTAGAGGGGACTAGCGGGAGTCATGAGCAGTTCTTC.

The V gene is TRBV5-5, the J gene TRBJ2-3, with 8 bases aligning to TRBD2. The CDR3 has 16 amino acids. Unmatched junction bases numbered 13, after V lost 5 bases and J lost 5 bases. Germline lookup yields CDR1 SGHKS and CDR2 YYEKEE (reference sequence). The CDR3 spells CASRALPGLGIDTQYF. The CDR3, as DNA: TGTGCCAGCAGAGCATTACCGGGACTAGGTATAGATACGCAGTATTTT. The entire variable domain, with the rest obtained from reference TRBV5-5 and TRBJ2-3, is as follows: DAGVTQSPTHLIKTRGQQVTLRCSPISGHKSVSWYQQVLGQGPQFIFQYYEKEERGRGNFPDRFSARQFPNYSSELNVNALLLGDSALYLCASRALPGLGIDTQYFGPGTRLTVL.

V gene TRBV5-4 combines with J gene TRBJ2-7, with D possibly being TRBD2 (6 bases). This CDR3 spans 12 amino acids. Between the trimmed V and J ends, which lost 6 bases and 6 bases, there was a span of 13 bases. CDR1 and CDR2 from the germline V gene are SGHNT and YYREEE (reference sequence). The CDR3: CASKASDGEQYF. The CDR3 DNA sequence: TGTGCCAGCAAAGCTAGCGACGGCGAGCAGTACTTC.

V and J are TRBV7-2 and TRBJ2-1; tentatively, D is TRBD1 (5 bases). Germline CDR1 reads SGHTA; CDR2 reads FQGNSA. Trimming shortened V by 4 bases and J by 10 bases, and 14 bases separated the two germline ends. This CDR3 region has 13 residues. The CDR3 DNA is TGTGCCAGCAGCTCCCAATTTAGACAGGAGCAGTTCTTC. Its protein is CASSSQFRQEQFF.